The 28 T cell receptor beta chains presented below share a single source sample, sequenced in a study of shared clonotypes between healthy human individuals. Sequenced by immunoSEQ multiplex PCR; TCRdb stores in-frame clones only, minus some. Of a few million clones listed, more than 90% are singletons. The sample consisted of naive CD4+ T cells sorted from blood. Subset: CD45RA+ positively selected. These TCRs come from a young man in good health.

This clone showed up just once. V and J are TRBV6-6 and TRBJ2-2; 7 bases agree with TRBD2. The CDR3 contains 16 residues. J was trimmed by 5 bases and V by 5 bases; bases with no gene match: 11. The germline CDR1 and CDR2 sequences are MNHNY and SVGAGI (reference sequence). CDR3 residues: CASSADAGVWTGELFF. Written as DNA, the CDR3 is TGTGCCAGCAGTGCCGACGCGGGAGTATGGACCGGGGAGCTGTTTTTT.

The chain has TRBV12-5 and TRBJ1-5; 7 bases line up with TRBD1. The CDR3 length is 15 residues. Germline CDR1 reads LGHNT; CDR2 reads FRNRAP. Trimming removed 9 bases from V and 3 bases from J; junction bases left unmatched: 11. CDR3 coding DNA: TGTGCTAGGGGTGGACAGGTTCTATTCAATCAGCCCCAGCATTTT. Its protein is CARGGQVLFNQPQHF.

The chain links TRBV10-1 to TRBJ2-1, with 11 bases matching TRBD2. Germline CDR1 is WNHNN and CDR2 is SYGVQD (reference sequence). The CDR3 runs 15 residues. Trimming cost V 0 bases and J 6 bases; bases outside gene matches: 1. The CDR3 DNA is TGCGCCAGCAGTGAGTCGACTAGCGGGGCCAATGAGCAGTTCTTC. Protein: CASSESTSGANEQFF.

The chain combines TRBV5-4 with TRBJ2-5; no reliable D call. Looked up from germline, CDR1 is SGHNT and CDR2 is YYREEE (reference sequence). V was cut by 2 bases and J by 5 bases, with 13 bases left in between. CDR3 length: 14 residues. CDR3 sequence: CASSFFGSSETQYF. CDR3 DNA: TGTGCCAGCAGCTTTTTTGGATCATCGGAGACCCAGTACTTC.

This chain connects TRBV5-1 to TRBJ1-4; no reliable D call. V was pared by 4 bases and J by 5 bases, with 9 bases between. The CDR3 runs 13 residues. Germline assignment: CDR1 SGHRS and CDR2 YFSETQ. For the CDR3, the DNA is TGCGCCAGCAGCATGACTGTGAATGAAAAACTGTTTTTT. Translated: CASSMTVNEKLFF. Using reference TRBV5-1 and TRBJ1-4 for the parts outside the CDR3, the full variable domain is KAGVTQTPRYLIKTRGQQVTLSCSPISGHRSVSWYQQTPGQGLQFLFEYFSETQRNKGNFPGRFSGRQFSNSRSEMNVSTLELGDSALYLCASSMTVNEKLFFGSGTQLSVL.

The J gene is TRBJ1-2, the V gene TRBV7-9; a possible D gene is TRBD1 (5 bases). The CDR3 runs to 16 residues. The germline CDR1 and CDR2 sequences are SEHNR and FQNEAQ (reference sequence). Trimming left V 4 bases short and J 4 bases short, with 19 bases between. The CDR3 loop is CASSSRVGTSGYGYTF. In nucleotides, the CDR3 is TGTGCCAGCAGCTCAAGGGTGGGGACTTCGGGCTATGGCTACACCTTC.

The chain has TRBV19 and TRBJ2-7; 7 bases line up with TRBD1. The length of the CDR3 is 15 residues. The germline gives CDR1 LNHDA, CDR2 SQIVND (reference sequence). Unmatched junction bases numbered 8, after V lost 6 bases and J lost 0 bases. The CDR3, as DNA: TGTGCCAGTAGAGCTCCGGGACAGAGCTCCTACGAGCAGTACTTC. This codes for CASRAPGQSSYEQYF.

The gene calls are TRBV20-1 and TRBJ1-1; no definite D call. Germline lookup yields CDR1 DFQATT and CDR2 SNEGSKA (reference sequence). The CDR3 spans 11 residues. The CDR3 DNA reads as TGCAGCCATTCGGGCCAGTGGGAAGCTTTCTTT. Residues: CSHSGQWEAFF.

This clone occurred once. The same CDR3 also results from other DNA sequences found in this sample. The chain joins TRBV29-1 to TRBJ2-3, with D uncertain. Deletions cut 3 bases from V and 0 bases from J, with 4 bases between. There are 12 residues in the CDR3. The germline V gene has CDR1 SQVTM and CDR2 ANQGSEA. In DNA, the CDR3 is TGCAGCGTTGACTCTAGCACAGATACGCAGTATTTT. Encoded protein: CSVDSSTDTQYF.

This chain links TRBV19 with TRBJ1-1, with TRBD1 as a possible D gene (5 bases). The germline CDR1 and CDR2 sequences are LNHDA and SQIVND (reference sequence). V lost 10 bases and J lost 0, with 9 bases in between. The CDR3 contains 12 residues. CDR3 bases: TGTGCCACTAAGGGGCTGAACACTGAAGCTTTCTTT. Translated, it gives CATKGLNTEAFF.

The CDR3 sequence is CASSQVDRGGNTIYF. In nucleotides, the CDR3 is TGTGCCAGCAGTCAAGTCGACAGGGGAGGTAACACCATATATTTT. J is TRBJ1-3 and V is TRBV7-8; 8 nucleotides line up with TRBD1. The CDR3 runs 15 residues. The V segment lost 6 bases and the J segment 7 bases; nucleotides outside the gene matches: 11. The V gene's germline CDR1 is SGHVS and CDR2 FQNEAQ.

The chain links TRBV5-1 to TRBJ1-2; D may be TRBD1 (5 bases). The CDR3 is 14 amino acids. The V and J ends lost 0 bases and 8 bases respectively, with 14 bases between them. Germline V gene sequence: CDR1 SGHRS, CDR2 YFSETQ. CDR3 loop: CASSLEAGLGGYTF. The CDR3 nucleotides are TGCGCCAGCAGCTTGGAGGCAGGGCTGGGGGGCTACACCTTC.

This CDR3 is CSVRRATNNEQFF. CDR3 DNA: TGCAGCGTAAGAAGGGCAACCAACAATGAGCAGTTCTTC. The rearrangement uses TRBV29-1 and TRBJ2-1; the D is unclear. This CDR3 has 13 amino acids. The V gene lost 6 bases and the J gene lost 5 bases, with 14 bases spanning the gap. From germline, CDR1 is SQVTM and CDR2 ANQGSEA.

Remarks on this clone: Additional DNA sequences in this sample encode the identical CDR3. The chain carries TRBV9 and TRBJ2-2; TRBD2 is a possible D gene (6 bases). Germline assignment: CDR1 SGDLS and CDR2 YYNGEE. The length of the CDR3 is 15 residues. Trimming removed 0 bases at V and 0 bases at J, with 6 bases between. The CDR3: CASSVAGANTGELFF. The CDR3 coding sequence is TGTGCCAGCAGCGTAGCGGGAGCGAACACCGGGGAGCTGTTTTTT.

The chain couples TRBV4-1 to TRBJ2-3; a possible D gene is TRBD1 (5 bases). The CDR3 spans 16 residues. The germline V and J ends were trimmed by 1 base and 0 bases, with 11 bases remaining between them. The germline V gene encodes CDR1 MGHRA and CDR2 YSYEKL. This CDR3 reads CASSQGQLTSTDTQYF. Written as DNA, the CDR3 is TGCGCCAGCAGCCAAGGACAGCTAACTAGCACAGATACGCAGTATTTT.

In the case of this clone: This specimen includes other DNA sequences encoding the same CDR3. The J gene is TRBJ1-1, the V gene TRBV11-1; D is undetermined. Trimming stripped 3 bases from V and 3 bases from J, with 8 bases between. Per the germline V gene, CDR1 is SGHAT and CDR2 is FQDESV (reference sequence). CDR3 length equals 13 residues. CDR3 residues: CASSFGQYTEAFF. Written as DNA, the CDR3 is TGTGCCAGCAGCTTCGGGCAATACACTGAAGCTTTCTTT.

The chain recombines TRBV19 with TRBJ2-3; D is unresolved. Germline V gives CDR1 LNHDA, CDR2 SQIVND (reference sequence). This CDR3 is built from 17 residues. The V end lost 3 bases, the J end lost 2 bases, and 18 bases lay between the germline ends. This CDR3 reads CASSMGPRLKLTDTQYF. The CDR3 region has the DNA TGTGCCAGTAGTATGGGCCCCCGACTTAAGCTCACAGATACGCAGTATTTT.

This chain uses TRBV2 with TRBJ1-1; 8 bases line up with TRBD1. The CDR3 has 16 residues. The germline V gene has CDR1 SNHLY and CDR2 FYNNEI. V gave up 4 bases and J gave up 0 bases; unmatched junction bases: 7. The chain's CDR3 is CASSVAGGGVNTEAFF. The CDR3 DNA reads TGTGCCAGCAGTGTGGCAGGGGGCGGGGTGAACACTGAAGCTTTCTTT.

The J gene is TRBJ1-6, the V gene TRBV10-3; no reliable D call. Trimming took 6 bases from V and 9 from J, leaving 9 bases between them. The CDR3 has 12 amino acids. CDR1 and CDR2 (germline): ENHRY, SYGVKD. DNA of the CDR3: TGTGCCATCAGCTCCGGGGTTTCACCCCTCCACTTT. It codes for CAISSGVSPLHF.

The chain couples TRBV7-2 to TRBJ1-5; D gene uncertain. Trimming cost V 5 bases and J 3 bases, with 14 bases left between them. Germline V gives CDR1 SGHTA, CDR2 FQGNSA. The CDR3 is made up of 15 amino acids. This chain's CDR3 is CASSPNGRINQPQHF. The CDR3 region has the DNA TGTGCCAGCAGCCCTAATGGACGAATCAATCAGCCCCAGCATTTT.

The CDR3 sequence is CASSEASVPNGELFF. The CDR3, as DNA: TGTGCCAGCAGTGAAGCCTCGGTTCCGAACGGGGAGCTGTTTTTT. The rearrangement uses TRBV6-1 and TRBJ2-2; D is uncertain. Germline assignment: CDR1 MNHNS and CDR2 SASEGT. Between the trimmed V and J ends, which lost 0 bases and 7 bases, there was a span of 12 bases. The CDR3 sequence is 15 residues long.

The rearrangement uses TRBV28 and TRBJ1-3, with 7 bases fitting TRBD1. The length of the CDR3 is 14 residues. The V gene's germline CDR1 is MDHEN and CDR2 SYDVKM. Germline trimming cut 2 bases from V and 7 bases from J; bases unmatched to any gene: 5. For the CDR3, the DNA is TGTGCCAGCAGTTTAAGCAGGGGGAGCAACACCATATATTTT. Its protein is CASSLSRGSNTIYF.

The genes are TRBV30 and TRBJ1-5; D gene ambiguous. Germline V gene sequence: CDR1 GTSNPN, CDR2 SVGIG (reference sequence). This CDR3 is 18 amino acids long. Trimming left V 0 bases short and J 0 bases short, with 18 bases between. The chain's CDR3 is CAWSVGKTGMNSNQPQHF. CDR3 nucleotides: TGTGCCTGGAGTGTAGGCAAGACTGGGATGAATAGCAATCAGCCCCAGCATTTT.

The chain joins TRBV29-1 to TRBJ1-1, with D maybe TRBD1 (5 bases). CDR1 SQVTM and CDR2 ANQGSEA come from the germline V gene. The CDR3 covers 13 residues. Between the trimmed V and J ends, which lost 4 bases and 4 bases, there was a span of 13 bases. The CDR3 sequence is CSVGGVMITEAFF. CDR3 DNA sequence: TGCAGCGTTGGGGGGGTGATGATCACTGAAGCTTTCTTT.

The chain recombines TRBV19 with TRBJ2-5; possibly TRBD1 for D (6 bases). The CDR3 is 13 amino acids. Germline CDR1 LNHDA, CDR2 SQIVND (reference sequence). Trimming cost V 6 bases and J 5 bases, with 13 bases left between them. CDR3 protein: CASRPGTTETQYF. DNA for the CDR3: TGTGCCAGTAGGCCCGGGACAACGGAGACCCAGTACTTC.

V and J are TRBV5-4 and TRBJ1-1; weak D call: TRBD1 (5 bases). V was pared by 9 bases and J by 4 bases, with 16 bases between. The germline gives CDR1 SGHNT, CDR2 YYREEE (reference sequence). There are 13 residues in the CDR3. CDR3 sequence: CAIRGVARTEAFF. For the CDR3, the DNA is TGTGCCATCCGGGGGGTGGCCCGCACTGAAGCTTTCTTT.

A note on this clone: Other nucleotide sequences from this sample produce the same CDR3. This chain joins TRBV2 and TRBJ2-2; D remains ambiguous. The germline V and J ends were trimmed by 4 bases and 4 bases, with 4 bases remaining between them. This CDR3 comprises 12 residues. CDR1 and CDR2 (germline): SNHLY, FYNNEI. As DNA, the CDR3 is TGTGCCAGCAGTGGGGGCACCGGGGAGCTGTTTTTT. Translation gives CASSGGTGELFF.

A word on this clone: The sample carries other DNA sequences with the same CDR3. The CDR3 nucleotides are TGCGCCAGCAGCTCCGGACTAGCGGGAGGGTCCACAGATACGCAGTATTTT. This encodes CASSSGLAGGSTDTQYF. The chain is built from TRBV5-1 and TRBJ2-3; 15 nucleotides agree with TRBD2. The CDR3 is 17 residues long. The ends lost 3 bases at V and 2 bases at J; junction bases unmatched: 4. Germline assignment: CDR1 SGHRS and CDR2 YFSETQ.